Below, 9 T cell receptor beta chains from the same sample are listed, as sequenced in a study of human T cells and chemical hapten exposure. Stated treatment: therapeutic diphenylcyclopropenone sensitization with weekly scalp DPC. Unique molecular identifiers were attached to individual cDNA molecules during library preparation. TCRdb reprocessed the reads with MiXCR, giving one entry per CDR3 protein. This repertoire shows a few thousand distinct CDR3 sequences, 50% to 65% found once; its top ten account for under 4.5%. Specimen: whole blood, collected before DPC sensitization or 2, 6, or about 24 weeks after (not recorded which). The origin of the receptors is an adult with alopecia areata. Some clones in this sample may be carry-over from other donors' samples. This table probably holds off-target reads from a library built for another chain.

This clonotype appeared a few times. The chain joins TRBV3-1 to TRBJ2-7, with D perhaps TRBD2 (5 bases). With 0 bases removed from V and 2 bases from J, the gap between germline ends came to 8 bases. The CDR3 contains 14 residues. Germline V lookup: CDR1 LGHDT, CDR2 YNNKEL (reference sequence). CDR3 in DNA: TGTGCCAGCAGCCAAGAGGAGGAGACCTACGAGCAGTACTTC. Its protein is CASSQEEETYEQYF.

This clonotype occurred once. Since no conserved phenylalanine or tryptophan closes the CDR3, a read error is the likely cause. The CDR3 DNA follows: TGTGCCAGCAGTTACTCGACCAATCCAAACAATGAGCAGTTCTCC. Translation: CASSYSTNPNNEQFS. The chain couples TRBV6-5 to TRBJ2-1, with unresolved D. The V gene lost 0 bases and the J gene lost 5 bases, with 11 bases spanning the gap. CDR1 MNHEY and CDR2 SVGAGI come from the germline V gene. The CDR3 has 15 amino acids.

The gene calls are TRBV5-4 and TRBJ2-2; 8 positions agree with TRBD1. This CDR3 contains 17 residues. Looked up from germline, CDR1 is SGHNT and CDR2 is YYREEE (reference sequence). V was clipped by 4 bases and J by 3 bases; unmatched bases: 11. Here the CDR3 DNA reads TGTGCCAGCAGCCCCCGGACAGGGCCCAAGGACACCGGGGAGCTGTTTTTT. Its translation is CASSPRTGPKDTGELFF.

The CDR3 protein is CASSLRGQGNNEQFF. The CDR3 DNA reads as TGTGCCAGCAGCTTACGAGGCCAGGGGAATAATGAGCAGTTCTTC. The rearrangement links TRBV7-3 to TRBJ2-1; D is perhaps TRBD1 (6 bases). The germline CDR1 and CDR2 sequences are SGHTA and FQGTGA. The CDR3 extends over 15 amino acids. The V gene lost 2 bases and the J gene lost 7 bases, with 15 bases spanning the gap. The full variable domain, completed using reference TRBV7-3 and TRBJ2-1, is GAGVSQTPSNKVTEKGKYVELRCDPISGHTALYWYRQSLGQGPEFLIYFQGTGAADDSGLPNDRFFAVRPEGSVSTLKIQRTERGDSAVYLCASSLRGQGNNEQFFGPGTRLTVL.

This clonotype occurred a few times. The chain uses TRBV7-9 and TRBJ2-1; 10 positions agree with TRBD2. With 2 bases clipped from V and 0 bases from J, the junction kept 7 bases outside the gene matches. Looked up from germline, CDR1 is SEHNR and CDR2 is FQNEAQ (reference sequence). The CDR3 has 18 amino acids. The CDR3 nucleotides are TGTGCCAGCAGCTTAAGGGTAGCGGGAGGCAGCTCCTACAATGAGCAGTTCTTC. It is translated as CASSLRVAGGSSYNEQFF.

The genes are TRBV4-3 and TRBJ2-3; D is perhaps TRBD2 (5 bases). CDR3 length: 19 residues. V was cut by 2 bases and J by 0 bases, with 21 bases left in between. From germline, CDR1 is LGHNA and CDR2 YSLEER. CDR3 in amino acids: CASSQRVASSPPSTDTQYF. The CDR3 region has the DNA TGCGCCAGCAGCCAAAGGGTGGCGTCTAGCCCCCCAAGCACAGATACGCAGTATTTT.

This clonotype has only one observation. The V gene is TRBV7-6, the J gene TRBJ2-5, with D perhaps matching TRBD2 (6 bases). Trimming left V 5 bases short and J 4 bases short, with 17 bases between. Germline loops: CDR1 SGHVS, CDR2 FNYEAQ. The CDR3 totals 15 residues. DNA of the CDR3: TGTGCCAGCAGCCACCGACGGTTGCGGGGAGAGACCCAGTACTTC. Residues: CASSHRRLRGETQYF. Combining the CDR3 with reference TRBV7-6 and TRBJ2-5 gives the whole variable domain GAGVSQSPRYKVTKRGQDVALRCDPISGHVSLYWYRQALGQGPEFLTYFNYEAQQDKSGLPNDRFSAERPEGSISTLTIQRTEQRDSAMYRCASSHRRLRGETQYFGPGTRLLVL.

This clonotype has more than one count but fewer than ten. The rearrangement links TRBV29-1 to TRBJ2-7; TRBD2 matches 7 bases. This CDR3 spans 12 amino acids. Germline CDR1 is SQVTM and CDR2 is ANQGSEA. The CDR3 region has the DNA TGCGAAAGGGCGGGAGAAGGGTACGAGCAGTACTTC. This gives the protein CERAGEGYEQYF.

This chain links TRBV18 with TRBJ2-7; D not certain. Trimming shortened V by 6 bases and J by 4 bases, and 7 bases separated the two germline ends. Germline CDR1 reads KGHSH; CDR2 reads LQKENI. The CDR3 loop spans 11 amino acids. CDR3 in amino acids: CASSLLYEQYF. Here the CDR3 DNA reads TGTGCCAGCTCGCTTTTATACGAGCAGTACTTC.